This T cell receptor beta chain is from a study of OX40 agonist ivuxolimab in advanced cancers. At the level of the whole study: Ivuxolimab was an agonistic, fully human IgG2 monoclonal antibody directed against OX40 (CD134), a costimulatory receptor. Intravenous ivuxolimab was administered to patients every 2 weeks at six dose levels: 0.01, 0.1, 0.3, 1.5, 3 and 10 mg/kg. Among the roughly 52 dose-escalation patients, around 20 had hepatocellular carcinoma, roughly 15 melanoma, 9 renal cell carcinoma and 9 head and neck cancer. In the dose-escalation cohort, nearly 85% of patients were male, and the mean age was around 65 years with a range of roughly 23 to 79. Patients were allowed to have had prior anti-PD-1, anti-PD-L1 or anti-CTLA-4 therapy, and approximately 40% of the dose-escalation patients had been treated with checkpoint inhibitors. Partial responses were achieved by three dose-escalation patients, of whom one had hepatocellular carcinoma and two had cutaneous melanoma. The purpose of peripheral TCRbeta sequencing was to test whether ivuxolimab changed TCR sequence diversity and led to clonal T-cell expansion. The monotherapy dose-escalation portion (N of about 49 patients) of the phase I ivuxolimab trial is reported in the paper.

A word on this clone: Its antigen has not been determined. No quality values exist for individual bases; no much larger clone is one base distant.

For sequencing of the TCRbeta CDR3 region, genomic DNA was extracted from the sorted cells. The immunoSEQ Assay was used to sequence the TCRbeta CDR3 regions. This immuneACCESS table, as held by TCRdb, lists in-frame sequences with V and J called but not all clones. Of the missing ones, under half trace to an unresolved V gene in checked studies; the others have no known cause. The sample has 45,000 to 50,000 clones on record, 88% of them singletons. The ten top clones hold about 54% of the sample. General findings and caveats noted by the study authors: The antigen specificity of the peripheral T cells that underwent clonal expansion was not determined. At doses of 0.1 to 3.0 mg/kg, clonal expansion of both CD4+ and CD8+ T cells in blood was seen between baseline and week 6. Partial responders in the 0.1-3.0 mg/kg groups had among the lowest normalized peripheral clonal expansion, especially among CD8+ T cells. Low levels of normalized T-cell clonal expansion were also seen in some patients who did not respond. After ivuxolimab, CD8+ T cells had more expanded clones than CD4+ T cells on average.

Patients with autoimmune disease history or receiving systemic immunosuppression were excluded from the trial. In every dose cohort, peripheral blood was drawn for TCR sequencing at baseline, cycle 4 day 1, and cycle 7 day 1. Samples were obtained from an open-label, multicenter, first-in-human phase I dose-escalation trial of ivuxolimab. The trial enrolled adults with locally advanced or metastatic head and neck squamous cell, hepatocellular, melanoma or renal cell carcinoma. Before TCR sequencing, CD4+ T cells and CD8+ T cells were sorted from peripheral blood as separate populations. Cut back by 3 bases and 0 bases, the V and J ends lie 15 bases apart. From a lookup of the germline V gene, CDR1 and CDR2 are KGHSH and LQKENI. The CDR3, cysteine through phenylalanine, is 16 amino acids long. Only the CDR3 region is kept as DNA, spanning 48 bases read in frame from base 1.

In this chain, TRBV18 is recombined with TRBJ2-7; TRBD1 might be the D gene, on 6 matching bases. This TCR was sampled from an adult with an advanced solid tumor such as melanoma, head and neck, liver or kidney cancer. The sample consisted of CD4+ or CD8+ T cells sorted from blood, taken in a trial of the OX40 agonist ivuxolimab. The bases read TGTGCCAGCTCACCCCCCTACAGGGAGAACTCCTACGAGCAGTACTTC. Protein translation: CASSPPYRENSYEQYF.